This TCR beta chain was sequenced during a study of blood T cell repertoires in COVID-19. V lost 7 bases and J 2 bases, leaving 15 bases between the germline ends. Germline V CDR1 and CDR2: LNHDA, SQIVND (reference sequence). This CDR3 has 15 amino acids. Per the original methods: By means of reference gene primer amplification, nucleated cell counts were estimated. Sequenced by immunoSEQ multiplex PCR; TCRdb stores in-frame clones only, minus some. That table furnishes V, J and clone size, whereas the DNA furnished D and trimming. The table includes about 310,000 clones, 70% to 90% detected once. Participant age was roughly 18 to 100 years, and participants resided in 24 US areas. Cohort placement rested on clinical history that participants reported themselves. All recovered Cohort 3 donors got two negative PCRs, got clearance, or saw symptom resolution.

The TCR comes from a woman in her forties who had recovered from COVID-19. Material for sequencing was PBMCs or T cells enriched from blood (not recorded which). V is TRBV19 and J is TRBJ2-1; no definite D call. The CDR3 coding sequence is TGTGCCAGTATGAGGCAGCCTCAACCCTACAATGAGCAGTTCTTC. Translating it yields CASMRQPQPYNEQFF.